This T cell receptor beta chain derives from a study (dated by TCRdb to 2013 to 2014). As to this clonotype: Its antigen has not been determined. Base quality data are lacking; no much larger clone is found one base away.

Reading the germline V gene gives CDR1 SQVTM and CDR2 ANQGSEA. Deletion took 3 bases off V and 0 bases off J, with a span of 14 bases between the germline ends. Inclusive of the bounding cysteine and phenylalanine, the CDR3 is 15 residues long. Only CDR3 DNA is held: 45 bases, read in frame from base 1. The listed sequencing device is Illumina Genome Analyzer IIx. The public sequencing data were trimmed at Q25 with fastp and processed into clonotypes with MiXCR by TCRdb, which kept only in-frame beta chains. Each entry is one CDR3 protein sequence, shown with its most common DNA and genes. The sample table shows about 15,000 distinct CDR3 sequences, and more than 30% are seen once. Of the sample, 15% to 20% falls within the top ten clones.

This clonotype originated in a human donor. This receptor chain uses TRBV29-1 and TRBJ2-5; the D region is possibly TRBD1 or TRBD2, each matching across 6 bases. The sequenced sample consisted of blood. The sequence in DNA is TGCAGCGTTGAGTTCGGGGGCCGTGACCAAGAGACCCAGTACTTC. Its translation reads: CSVEFGGRDQETQYF.